This T cell receptor (beta chain) was captured by sequencing in a study of blood T cells in healthy people across ages. The CDR3 contains 14 residues. Germline CDR1 is SGHRS and CDR2 is YFSETQ. The V segment lost 4 bases and the J segment 3 bases; nucleotides outside the gene matches: 4. The use of a sample-barcoded 5' primer and a J-beta primer mix characterized a second PCR of about 7 to 12 cycles. TCRdb called the 5' RACE reads again in MiXCR, with one record for every CDR3 protein. The sample lists about 800,000 distinct CDR3 sequences; around 25% were seen once. These same data were also listed under a study on T cells of mothers and their children.

The sequence was collected from a boy under 18 in good health. The sequenced sample was blood. V usage is TRBV5-1 and J usage is TRBJ2-7, with TRBD2 matching 10 bases. CDR3 sequence reads: CASSASSGSYEQYF. CDR3 nucleotides: TGCGCCAGCAGCGCATCTAGCGGGAGCTACGAGCAGTACTTC.